The present TCR beta chain was sequenced within a study of shared clonotypes between healthy human individuals. Study conclusions and caveats: For sorted subsets, rarefaction showed incomplete sequencing despite large depth. What limited the represented genetic and exposure-history diversity was the small number of donors. Estimated clonotype richness was generally higher in naive than memory subsets.

Naive CD8 cells were CD45RO-negative, positively selected for CCR7, excluding terminally differentiated effector memory CD45RA+ cells. This CDR3 spans 14 amino acids. Germline lookup yields CDR1 SGHRS and CDR2 YFSETQ. Trimming pared 0 bases from V and 4 bases from J, leaving 10 bases between. The data were produced by immunoSEQ multiplex PCR, yet TCRdb's version contains in-frame clones alone and is incomplete. The table has some 2.1 million clones, 85% to 95% seen once. Note on this clone: Its antigen is undetermined.

Material: naive CD8+ T cells from PBMCs. This sequence joins TRBV5-1 and TRBJ1-2, with unresolved D. The TCR originated in a man aged 18 to 35 in good health. Some clones in this sample may be carry-over from other donors' samples. The CDR3 spells CASSLGRTTYGYTF. In DNA, the CDR3 is TGCGCCAGCAGCTTGGGGCGTACCACCTATGGCTACACCTTC.